This T cell receptor (beta chain) was recorded in a study of CD8 T cells in Susac syndrome. With random hexamers, roughly 0.45 to 1 ug RNA was reverse transcribed. TCRdb used MiXCR to reprocess the immunoSEQ multiplex PCR reads, holding one entry per CDR3 protein. This repertoire shows about 400,000 distinct CDR3 sequences, 85% to 90% found once; its top ten account for approximately 0.12%. Germline V CDR1 and CDR2: SEHNR, FQNEAQ (reference sequence). The trim removed 5 bases at V and 1 base at J, leaving 14 bases unmatched. The CDR3 covers 19 residues. The origin of this receptor is a human donor with multiple sclerosis. The source material was CD8+ T cells from PBMCs. V and J are TRBV7-9 and TRBJ2-5; TRBD2 matches at 12 bases. CDR3 sequence (DNA): TGTGCCAGCAGCCGGATCAACGTCGGGACTAGCGGGCTCCAAGAGACCCAGTACTTC. Its protein product is CASSRINVGTSGLQETQYF.